These 5 T cell receptor beta chains were sequenced from one sample in a study of human T cells and chemical hapten exposure. Time point noted: pre-sensitization, week 0. Treatment denoted: therapeutic diphenylcyclopropenone sensitization with weekly scalp DPC. Each CDR3 protein is one row after TCRdb ran MiXCR on the RACE reads. The sample yields about 74,000 distinct CDR3 sequences, about 14% seen once. Sequencing was performed on whole blood, taken in connection with sensitization to the hapten diphenylcyclopropenone (DPC). Source of these receptors: a woman aged 45 to 65 with alopecia areata. Some clones in this sample may be carry-over from other donors' samples.

This clonotype was detected ten times or more. The chain couples TRBV6-1 to TRBJ1-5; possible D gene TRBD1, 5 bases. The CDR3 has 14 residues. Trimming took 7 bases from V and 6 from J, leaving 16 bases between them. CDR1 is MNHNS, CDR2 SASEGT, per germline. The CDR3 region has the DNA TGTGCCAGCAAACGTGAGCAGGGAAGTCAGCCCCAGCATTTT. This codes for CASKREQGSQPQHF.

This rearrangement joins TRBV7-9 to TRBJ1-1; D remains unclear. The ends were cut back, 0 bases at V and 3 bases at J, with 14 bases in the middle. The V gene's germline CDR1 is SEHNR and CDR2 FQNEAQ (reference sequence). This CDR3 spans 16 amino acids. The CDR3 DNA reads as TGTGCCAGCAGCTTAGCGAGCGGAGGGTATGACACTGAAGCTTTCTTT. Translating gives CASSLASGGYDTEAFF.

The J gene is TRBJ2-7, the V gene TRBV11-2; 9 bases map to TRBD2. The V segment lost 1 base and the J segment 4 bases; nucleotides outside the gene matches: 2. CDR3 size: 14 residues. Germline-derived CDR1 and CDR2 are SGHAT and FQNNGV. CDR3 bases: TGTGCCAGCAGCTTAGCCCTAGCGGGGTACGAGCAGTACTTC. Protein: CASSLALAGYEQYF.

Concerning this clonotype: A junction boundary mismatches the germline segment, possibly from a read error. Here the CDR3 reads CVSSRFTSGGSYEQYF. The CDR3 nucleotides read TGTGTCAGCAGCCGCTTTACTAGCGGGGGATCCTACGAGCAGTACTTC. The V gene is TRBV11-2, the J gene TRBJ2-7; 11 bases agree with TRBD2. CDR3 length: 16 residues. CDR1 SGHAT and CDR2 FQNNGV come from the germline V gene.

V is TRBV18 and J is TRBJ2-1; D is unresolved. CDR3 length: 14 amino acids. Deletions cut 2 bases from V and 5 bases from J, with 10 bases between. The germline gives CDR1 KGHSH, CDR2 LQKENI. Written as DNA, the CDR3 is TGTGCCAGCTCACCAGGGTTATACGACAATGAGCAGTTCTTC. Translating it yields CASSPGLYDNEQFF.